A single T cell receptor (beta chain) is shown here with its context. The antigen remains unidentified. The authors ran a second PCR of about 6 to 11 cycles using a sample-barcoded 5' primer and a J-beta primer mix. Each cDNA molecule was tagged by a template-switch adaptor with 12 random nucleotides. TCRdb used MiXCR to reprocess the 5' RACE reads, holding one entry per CDR3 protein. In the table there are 730,000 or so distinct CDR3 sequences, around 46% of which are singletons. The CDR3 spans 17 residues. Germline V lookup: CDR1 DFQATT, CDR2 SNEGSKA (reference sequence). V was shortened by 3 bases and J by 2 bases, with 17 bases between the two germline ends. This record belongs to a study of blood T cells in healthy people across ages. Overall study findings and caveats: Age brought a roughly linear fall in TCR beta diversity measured per million T cells. Naive and antigen-experienced cells could not be conclusively compared, given unsorted PBMCs.

The sample comprised blood. The receptor was derived from a woman aged 55-70 years in good health. The chain employs TRBV20-1 and TRBJ1-6, with D possibly TRBD1 on 5 matching bases. The CDR3 loop is CSARTPTGDTYNSPLHF. CDR3 sequence (DNA): TGCAGTGCTAGGACACCTACAGGTGATACCTATAATTCACCCCTCCACTTT.